This TCR beta chain was captured in a study of CD8 T cells in Susac syndrome. FACS was used to enrich TEMRA cells, whereas the CD8+ and CD4+ T cells were obtained by negative isolation. V was cut by 6 bases and J by 4 bases, with 12 bases left in between. The CDR3 is 12 amino acids. Germline CDR1 and CDR2: DFQATT and SNEGSKA (reference sequence). Random hexamers were used to reverse transcribe 0.5 to 1 ug of RNA. Using its own MiXCR run on the immunoSEQ multiplex PCR reads, TCRdb lists one record per CDR3 protein. The profile shows about 70,000 distinct CDR3 sequences, 95% to 96% of them singletons. The V and J genes are TRBV20-1 and TRBJ1-2; D is ambiguous. This receptor was obtained from a human donor with multiple sclerosis. Sequenced input: CD4+ T cells from PBMCs. The CDR3 DNA follows: TGCAGTGCGGGGATCGGTGGCTATGGCTACACCTTC. Its protein product is CSAGIGGYGYTF.